Listed here are 21 T cell receptor beta chains from one sample, sequenced in a study of blood T cells in healthy people across ages. For the second PCR, which ran for about 7 to 12 cycles, a sample-barcoded 5' primer and a J-beta primer mix were used. TCRdb itself ran the 5' RACE reads through MiXCR, one entry per CDR3 protein. Here the sample spans 540,000 or so distinct CDR3 sequences, under 30% being singletons. These records were also assigned to another study, of T cells of mothers and their children.

The sequencing sample was made of blood. The source is a boy between 10 and 17 years old in good health.

This clonotype was observed many times. The chain combines TRBV4-3 with TRBJ2-5; D is possibly TRBD1 or TRBD2 (6 bases each). The V end lost 0 bases, the J end lost 5 bases, and 16 bases lay between the germline ends. The CDR3 has 16 residues. Germline CDR1 and CDR2: LGHNA and YSLEER. In DNA, the CDR3 is TGCGCCAGCAGCCAAGAAGGTACCGGGGGCGGTGAGACCCAGTACTTC. Translated, it gives CASSQEGTGGGETQYF.

The chain has TRBV6-6 and TRBJ1-1; 10 bases map to TRBD1. Germline V lookup: CDR1 MNHNY, CDR2 SVGAGI (reference sequence). Trimming cost V 4 bases and J 1 base; bases outside gene matches: 0. There are 14 residues in the CDR3. This CDR3 is CASSWDRGNTEAFF. CDR3 coding DNA: TGTGCCAGCAGTTGGGACAGGGGGAACACTGAAGCTTTCTTT.

This clonotype occurred a few times. The genes are TRBV20-1 and TRBJ2-5; 10 nucleotides align to TRBD2. The CDR3 runs to 15 residues. V lost 4 bases, J lost 5 bases, and 10 bases stayed unmatched. The germline V gene encodes CDR1 DFQATT and CDR2 SNEGSKA (reference sequence). The CDR3 is CSATQAGGPEETQYF. DNA for the CDR3: TGCAGTGCTACCCAAGCGGGGGGGCCGGAGGAGACCCAGTACTTC.

This clonotype has just a few counts. The chain couples TRBV2 to TRBJ1-4, with D uncertain. The V and J ends lost 7 bases and 7 bases respectively, with 13 bases between them. The CDR3 extends over 13 amino acids. Germline-derived CDR1 and CDR2 are SNHLY and FYNNEI. CDR3 protein: CASNLQRGEKLFF. As DNA, the CDR3 is TGTGCCAGCAACCTCCAGAGAGGTGAAAAACTGTTTTTT.

The chain joins TRBV6-1 to TRBJ2-2, with 8 nucleotides matching TRBD2. This CDR3 contains 20 residues. V shed 6 bases, J shed 4 bases, and the junction held 22 bases outside the gene matches. The V gene's germline CDR1 is MNHNS and CDR2 SASEGT. CDR3 in DNA: TGTGCCAGCAGCTCCGACCGTCCGGGAGGGCCGTCTGGTGGCACCGGGGAGCTGTTTTTT. This sequence encodes CASSSDRPGGPSGGTGELFF.

This clonotype was detected only a few times. The V gene is TRBV20-1, the J gene TRBJ1-4, with 7 bases fitting TRBD1. In germline, CDR1 is DFQATT, CDR2 SNEGSKA (reference sequence). This CDR3 contains 14 residues. With 6 bases clipped from V and 3 bases from J, the junction kept 7 bases outside the gene matches. This chain's CDR3 is CSAKWTGANEKLFF. Written as DNA, the CDR3 is TGCAGTGCAAAGTGGACAGGCGCTAATGAAAAACTGTTTTTT.

This chain joins TRBV20-1 and TRBJ2-1; D is perhaps TRBD2 (6 bases). This CDR3 is built from 15 residues. V was clipped by 6 bases and J by 0 bases, with 15 bases between them. Germline V CDR1 and CDR2: DFQATT, SNEGSKA (reference sequence). The CDR3, as DNA: TGCAGTGCGACCCTAGCGCGGAGCTCCTACAATGAGCAGTTCTTC. Its translation: CSATLARSSYNEQFF.

A single count supports this clonotype. A read error is possible here, since a much larger clone lies one base away. V usage is TRBV5-1 and J usage is TRBJ1-4; TRBD1 is a possible D gene (5 bases). Germline V gene sequence: CDR1 SGHRS, CDR2 YFSETQ. The CDR3 has 13 residues. Trimming removed 1 base from V and 5 bases from J, with 6 bases in between. CDR3 amino acids: CASSLRQNEKLFF. Written as DNA, the CDR3 is TGCGCCAGCAGCTTGAGACAGAATGAAAAACTGTTTTTT.

V usage is TRBV6-1 and J usage is TRBJ1-4; D gene ambiguous. Germline V gene sequence: CDR1 MNHNS, CDR2 SASEGT. This CDR3 comprises 14 residues. V lost 1 base to trimming and J lost 5 bases, with 8 bases between them. The CDR3 sequence: CASSEVGINEKLFF. Here the CDR3 DNA reads TGTGCCAGCAGTGAAGTAGGGATCAATGAAAAACTGTTTTTT.

This clonotype has only a few counts. The chain couples TRBV6-1 to TRBJ2-5; 7 nucleotides align to TRBD1. The CDR3 runs to 13 residues. With 7 bases clipped from V and 3 bases from J, the junction kept 5 bases outside the gene matches. Per the germline V gene, CDR1 is MNHNS and CDR2 is SASEGT. Here the CDR3 reads CASKTQGKETQYF. CDR3 nucleotide sequence: TGTGCCAGCAAGACACAGGGGAAAGAGACCCAGTACTTC.

This clonotype was counted a few times. The CDR3 here is CASSSRQGYLTDTQYF. CDR3 DNA: TGTGCCAGCAGCTCGAGACAGGGATATTTGACAGATACGCAGTATTTT. The rearrangement links TRBV7-9 to TRBJ2-3; 7 bases map to TRBD1. V dropped 4 bases and J dropped 3; count of bases not matched to a gene: 10. The V gene's germline CDR1 is SEHNR and CDR2 FQNEAQ (reference sequence). The CDR3 spans 16 residues.

This clonotype has ten or more counts. V usage is TRBV28 and J usage is TRBJ2-6; D remains ambiguous. This CDR3 has 15 amino acids. CDR1 MDHEN and CDR2 SYDVKM come from the germline V gene. The V gene lost 7 bases and the J gene lost 0 bases, with 10 bases spanning the gap. This CDR3 is CASMGLPSGANVLTF. As DNA, the CDR3 is TGTGCCAGCATGGGCCTTCCCTCTGGGGCCAACGTCCTGACTTTC.

This chain uses TRBV11-2 with TRBJ2-3; D ambiguous. This CDR3 has 14 amino acids. Germline CDR1 SGHAT, CDR2 FQNNGV. Deletions cut 2 bases from V and 2 bases from J, with 8 bases between. This CDR3 reads CASSLRFTTDTQYF. Here the CDR3 DNA reads TGTGCCAGCAGCTTACGGTTTACCACAGATACGCAGTATTTT.

The chain recombines TRBV9 with TRBJ2-1; 7 bases line up with TRBD2. Per germline, CDR1 SGDLS and CDR2 YYNGEE. The CDR3 covers 15 residues. Trimming removed 0 bases from V and 0 bases from J; junction bases left unmatched: 0. The CDR3 DNA follows: TGTGCCAGCAGCGTAGGGGAGGGCTCCTACAATGAGCAGTTCTTC. It specifies CASSVGEGSYNEQFF.

J is TRBJ2-3 and V is TRBV2; D uncertain. V lost 3 bases, J lost 7 bases, and 5 bases lay in between. Germline assignment: CDR1 SNHLY and CDR2 FYNNEI. This CDR3 region has 11 residues. The CDR3 sequence is CASSDENTQYF. In DNA form, the CDR3 reads TGTGCCAGCAGTGACGAGAATACGCAGTATTTT.

V usage is TRBV5-1 and J usage is TRBJ2-3; a possible D gene is TRBD2 (5 bases). The germline V gene has CDR1 SGHRS and CDR2 YFSETQ. Between the trimmed V and J ends, which lost 0 bases and 5 bases, there was a span of 7 bases. This CDR3 comprises 13 residues. The DNA of the CDR3 is TGCGCCAGCAGCTTGGAAGGGAGAGATACGCAGTATTTT. Translated, it gives CASSLEGRDTQYF.

This clonotype has a handful of counts. The chain combines TRBV6-5 with TRBJ1-2; the D is unclear. The V gene's germline CDR1 is MNHEY and CDR2 SVGAGI. This CDR3 has 15 amino acids. Trimming took 5 bases from V and 1 from J, leaving 14 bases between them. CDR3 residues: CASSPPGRINYGYTF. The CDR3 DNA reads TGTGCCAGCAGTCCACCGGGCAGAATTAACTATGGCTACACCTTC.

The sample holds a few counts of this clonotype. This chain links TRBV7-9 with TRBJ2-4, with 7 bases fitting TRBD1. Trimming cost V 4 bases and J 2 bases; bases outside gene matches: 8. The length of the CDR3 is 16 residues. The V gene's germline CDR1 is SEHNR and CDR2 FQNEAQ (reference sequence). The CDR3, as DNA: TGTGCCAGCAGCTCCGACAGGGTAGTGTCCAAAAACATTCAGTACTTC. This encodes CASSSDRVVSKNIQYF.

As DNA, the CDR3 is TGTGCCAGCTCACCGATCGGGACAGGGGCCTCCTACGAGCAGTACTTC. This gives the protein CASSPIGTGASYEQYF. J is TRBJ2-7 and V is TRBV18; 10 bases match TRBD1. CDR3 length equals 16 residues. The germline V gene has CDR1 KGHSH and CDR2 LQKENI. Trimming cost V 3 bases and J 0 bases; bases outside gene matches: 5.

V and J are TRBV7-9 and TRBJ2-4, with a weak D call TRBD1 (6 bases). The V gene lost 5 bases and the J gene lost 0 bases, with 14 bases spanning the gap. Germline V lookup: CDR1 SEHNR, CDR2 FQNEAQ (reference sequence). This CDR3 comprises 16 residues. CDR3 sequence (DNA): TGTGCCAGCAGCCCTCCTGGGGGCTTAGCCAAAAACATTCAGTACTTC. Protein product: CASSPPGGLAKNIQYF.

This clonotype has a count of ten or more. V usage is TRBV4-3 and J usage is TRBJ2-1; weak D call: TRBD2 (6 bases). The CDR3 totals 16 residues. The germline gives CDR1 LGHNA, CDR2 YSLEER. V gave up 0 bases and J gave up 0 bases, with 9 bases separating them. The CDR3 here is CASSQDMTSSYNEQFF. The CDR3 region has the DNA TGCGCCAGCAGCCAAGATATGACTAGCTCCTACAATGAGCAGTTCTTC.